A selection of T cell receptor beta chains follows, all from one sample in a study of shared clonotypes between healthy human individuals. TCRdb's table, derived via immunoSEQ multiplex PCR, lists solely in-frame clones and lacks some. This table holds about 2.5 million clones, less than 95% found once. The sample taken for sequencing was naive CD4+ T cells from PBMCs. These receptors originate from a man between 18 and 35 years old in good health. Some clones in this sample may be carry-over from other donors' samples. The CDR3 runs from the conserved cysteine through the conserved F or W. The D gene is left open where the match is weak. Rows may omit the clone size; those that give it use once, few, many or a size class.

TRBV25-1,TRBJ1-4,-,TRBD1,TGTGCCAGCAGTGGATGGACAGGGACCTTTTTT,CASSGWTGTFF
TRBV28,TRBJ2-7,-,-,TGTGCCAGCAGAGGTCTGCCCATGGGGTCCTACGAGCAGTACTTC,CASRGLPMGSYEQYF
TRBV25-1,TRBJ1-3,-,-,TGTGCCAGCAGTGAAGGGTGGGACACCATATATTTT,CASSEGWDTIYF
TRBV7-9,TRBJ2-7,-,TRBD2,TGTGCCAGCACCCTCCGAGGACGGGGAGGGTACGAGCAGTACTTC,CASTLRGRGGYEQYF
TRBV18,TRBJ1-2,-,-,TGTGCCACTGGGTCGGACTATGGCTACACCTTC,CATGSDYGYTF
TRBV6-5,TRBJ1-2,-,-,TGTGCCAGCAGCCCCCAAGGCTACACCTTC,CASSPQGYTF
TRBV13,TRBJ1-1,-,TRBD1,TGTGCCAGCAGCCCGGACAGGGGTTGGGCGAACACTGAAGCTTTCTTT,CASSPDRGWANTEAFF
TRBV4-2,TRBJ1-4,-,-,TGTGCCAGCAGCGAAATCGGGGGGTGGGGTAATGAAAAACTGTTTTTT,CASSEIGGWGNEKLFF
TRBV5-1,TRBJ1-2,-,-,TGCGCCAGCAGCTCAAACGGGGCAACCCGTGGCTACACCTTC,CASSSNGATRGYTF
TRBV5-5,TRBJ2-5,-,TRBD2,TGTGCCAGCACCCTGTTTGGGGGGGAAGAGACCCAGTACTTC,CASTLFGGEETQYF
TRBV5-1,TRBJ1-1,once,-,TGCGCCAGCAGCTTTCGCAGCTTGAACACTGAAGCTTTCTTT,CASSFRSLNTEAFF
TRBV6-1,TRBJ1-5,-,-,TGTGCCAGCAGGGGGGGTTGGCAGCCCCAGCATTTT,CASRGGWQPQHF
TRBV6-5,TRBJ2-3,-,TRBD1,TGTGCCAGCAGTTACTCCGGACAGGGGAGCACAGATACGCAGTATTTT,CASSYSGQGSTDTQYF
TRBV29-1,TRBJ2-7,-,TRBD1,TGCAGCGTCCACGGGACAGGGCTCCTCGAGCAGTACTTC,CSVHGTGLLEQYF
TRBV27,TRBJ2-1,-,-,TGTGCCAGCAGTTTTGTCGGGACCCAGGGTGAGCAGTTCTTC,CASSFVGTQGEQFF
TRBV27,TRBJ2-3,once,-,TGTGCCAGCAGGTTTATATGGCGGGGACCATTAAATACGCAGTATTTT,CASRFIWRGPLNTQYF
TRBV9,TRBJ1-2,-,-,TGTGCCAGCAGCGTAGGTGTCAGGGTGGTATTCGGCTACACCTTC,CASSVGVRVVFGYTF
TRBV11-3,TRBJ2-1,-,TRBD2,TGTGCCAGCAGTTACCGGACTAGCGGGAGTAATGAGCAGTTCTTC,CASSYRTSGSNEQFF
TRBV5-8,TRBJ1-2,-,-,TGTGCCAGCAGCTTGGAAGGTTTGTCCCGAGGGGGCTACACCTTC,CASSLEGLSRGGYTF
TRBV28,TRBJ1-3,-,-,TGTGCCAGCAGTTCGGAGGCCTCTGGAAACACCATATATTTT,CASSSEASGNTIYF
TRBV5-4,TRBJ2-7,-,TRBD2,TGTGCCAGCAGCTTGACGGGACTAGCGGGGCTCCCCTACGAGCAGTACTTC,CASSLTGLAGLPYEQYF
TRBV28,TRBJ2-7,-,-,TGTGCCAGCACGGACGGGTACTCCTACGAGCAGTACTTC,CASTDGYSYEQYF
TRBV20-1,TRBJ1-2,-,-,TGCAGTGCAGCGAGACCCGGCGGCTACACCTTC,CSAARPGGYTF
TRBV4-1,TRBJ2-1,-,TRBD2,TGCGCCAGCAGCCAAGAGGTAACTAGCGGGGCACGCAATGAGCAGTTCTTC,CASSQEVTSGARNEQFF
TRBV29-1,TRBJ2-3,-,-,TGCAGCGTTGTCGGGGGCACAGATACGCAGTATTTT,CSVVGGTDTQYF
TRBV11-2,TRBJ2-5,-,TRBD1,TGTGCCAGCAGCCCCGTGACAGGGCAAGAGACCCAGTACTTC,CASSPVTGQETQYF
TRBV20-1,TRBJ2-7,few,-,TGCAGTGCTAGCCCCTCCTACGAGCAGTACTTC,CSASPSYEQYF
TRBV28,TRBJ2-5,once,-,TGTGCCAGCGGAAAACTAGCTCCGGAGACCCAGTACTTC,CASGKLAPETQYF
TRBV4-2,TRBJ2-3,-,-,TGTGCCAGCAGCCAAGGAGGGTGGGGCACAGATACGCAGTATTTT,CASSQGGWGTDTQYF
TRBV5-1,TRBJ2-5,-,TRBD2,TGCGCCAGCAGCTCCGGGACTAGCGGGCGCACCCAGTACTTC,CASSSGTSGRTQYF
TRBV28,TRBJ1-2,-,-,TGTGCCAGCAGTTTTTCCACAGGGTCTTCTAACTATGGCTACACCTTC,CASSFSTGSSNYGYTF
TRBV7-2,TRBJ2-2,-,TRBD1,TGTGCCAGCAGCTTCGTACAGGGGGCCGGGGAGCTGTTTTTT,CASSFVQGAGELFF
TRBV30,TRBJ2-1,-,TRBD2,TGTGCCTGGAGTGTACTACTAGCGGGAGCCAATGAGCAGTTCTTC,CAWSVLLAGANEQFF
TRBV7-2,TRBJ2-1,-,-,TGTGCCAGCAGCTTAGTCGGGCTAGTTGATCTATATGTGCAGTTCTTC,CASSLVGLVDLYVQFF
TRBV11-2,TRBJ1-2,-,-,TGTGCCAGCGCCCGGGGTTTCCCATCGGGTTATGGCTACACCTTC,CASARGFPSGYGYTF
TRBV11-2,TRBJ2-7,-,TRBD2,TGTGCCAGCAGCTCCTTAGCGGGAATCACCTACGAGCAGTACTTC,CASSSLAGITYEQYF
TRBV4-1,TRBJ1-4,once,-,TGCGCCAGCAGCCAAGAGGTGATAGTCCAGAAACTGTTTTTT,CASSQEVIVQKLFF
TRBV5-1,TRBJ2-5,-,TRBD1,TGCGCCAGCAGCTTGGGAGGACAGGGGTTGAGAAAGACCCAGTACTTC,CASSLGGQGLRKTQYF
TRBV19,TRBJ1-1,-,-,TGTGCCAGTAGTAAAAGAGGACGGGTCACTGAAGCTTTCTTT,CASSKRGRVTEAFF
TRBV7-3,TRBJ2-2,-,TRBD2,TGTGCCAGCAGCACTAGCGGGGCGAACACCGGGGAGCTGTTTTTT,CASSTSGANTGELFF
TRBV28,TRBJ2-5,-,TRBD1,TGTGCCAGCAGTTTGGGGGGGACAGGGGAGTTGGAGACCCAGTACTTC,CASSLGGTGELETQYF
TRBV11-2,TRBJ2-7,-,TRBD2,TGTGCCAGCTTCGAAGCGGGAGAGATCTACGAGCAGTACTTC,CASFEAGEIYEQYF
TRBV10-3,TRBJ2-3,-,-,TGTGCCCTTTTGCAGGTCAAGGATACGCAGTATTTT,CALLQVKDTQYF
TRBV6-5,TRBJ2-7,-,-,TGTGCCAGCAGTTACGGGGGAGGCCACGAGCAGTACTTC,CASSYGGGHEQYF
TRBV18,TRBJ2-5,-,-,TGTGCCAGCTCACCGGCGGAGACCCAGTACTTC,CASSPAETQYF
TRBV28,TRBJ2-6,-,-,TGTGCCACCGAGGTTGGAAGTGCTGGGGCCAACGTCCTGACTTTC,CATEVGSAGANVLTF